The present entry profiles one T cell receptor beta chain with its context. Its antigen is still unknown. The sample comes from a study of cytomegalovirus exposure and HLA in healthy donors. Study-level points and caveats: Segments of the TCR beta V type were, in most cases, productive about 87% or about 30% of the time in an earlier analysis. Indistinguishable V segments such as TRBV6-2 and TRBV6-3 were excluded.

Per germline, CDR1 SNHLY and CDR2 FYNNEI. The CDR3 runs 16 residues. Trimming took 0 bases from V and 3 from J, leaving 15 bases between them. PCR amplification relied on 60 Vbeta primers (plus 13 Jbeta primers). Sequenced by immunoSEQ multiplex PCR; TCRdb stores in-frame clones only, minus some. The sample has 68,000 or so clones; the top ten hold 15% to 20%. Every donor was a healthy person donating bone marrow. This chain connects TRBV2 to TRBJ2-7, with D perhaps TRBD1 (7 bases). The sequence was collected from a boy between 10 and 17 years old in good health and CMV-seronegative. Sequenced sample: PBMCs. Written as DNA, the CDR3 is TGTGCCAGCAGTGAAGCGGCAGGGGGAGGCCTCTACGAGCAGTACTTC. It is translated as CASSEAAGGGLYEQYF.